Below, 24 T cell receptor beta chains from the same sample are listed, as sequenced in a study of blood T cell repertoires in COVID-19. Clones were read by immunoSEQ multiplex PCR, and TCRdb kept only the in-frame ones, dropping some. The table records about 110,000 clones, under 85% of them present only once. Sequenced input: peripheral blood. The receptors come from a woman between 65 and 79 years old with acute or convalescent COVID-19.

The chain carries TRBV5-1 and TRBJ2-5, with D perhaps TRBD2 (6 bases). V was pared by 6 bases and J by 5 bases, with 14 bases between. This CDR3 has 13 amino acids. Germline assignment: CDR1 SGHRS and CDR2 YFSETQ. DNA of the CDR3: TGCGCCAGCACACCTTCGGCGGGGGAGACCCAGTACTTC. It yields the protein CASTPSAGETQYF.

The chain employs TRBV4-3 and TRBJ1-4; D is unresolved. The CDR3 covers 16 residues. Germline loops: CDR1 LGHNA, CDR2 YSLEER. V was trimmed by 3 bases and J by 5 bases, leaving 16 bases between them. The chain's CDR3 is CASSHPIGSQNEKLFF. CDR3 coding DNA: TGCGCCAGCAGCCACCCCATAGGGAGTCAGAATGAAAAACTGTTTTTT.

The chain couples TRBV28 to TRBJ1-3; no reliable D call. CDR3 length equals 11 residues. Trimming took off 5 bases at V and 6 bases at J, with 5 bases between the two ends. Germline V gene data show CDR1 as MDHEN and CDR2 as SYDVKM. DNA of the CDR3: TGTGCCAGCAGTGAGGAAAACACCATATATTTT. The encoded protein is CASSEENTIYF.

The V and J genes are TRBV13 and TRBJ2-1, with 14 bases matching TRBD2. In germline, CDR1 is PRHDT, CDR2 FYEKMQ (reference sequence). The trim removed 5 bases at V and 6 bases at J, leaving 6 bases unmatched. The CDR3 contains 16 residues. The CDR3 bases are TGTGCCAGCAGCCCCTCCGGGACTAGCGGGAGCAATGAGCAGTTCTTC. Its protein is CASSPSGTSGSNEQFF.

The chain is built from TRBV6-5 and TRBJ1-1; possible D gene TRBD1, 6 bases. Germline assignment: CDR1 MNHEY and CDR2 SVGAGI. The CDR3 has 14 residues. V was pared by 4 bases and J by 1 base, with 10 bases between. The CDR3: CASSSLRGNTEAFF. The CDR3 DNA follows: TGTGCCAGCAGTTCTCTCAGGGGGAACACTGAAGCTTTCTTT.

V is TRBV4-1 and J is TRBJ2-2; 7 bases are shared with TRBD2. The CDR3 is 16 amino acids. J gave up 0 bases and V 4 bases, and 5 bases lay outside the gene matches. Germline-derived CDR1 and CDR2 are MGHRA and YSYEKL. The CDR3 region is CASSPRTRSNTGELFF. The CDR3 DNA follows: TGCGCCAGCAGCCCACGGACTAGATCGAACACCGGGGAGCTGTTTTTT.

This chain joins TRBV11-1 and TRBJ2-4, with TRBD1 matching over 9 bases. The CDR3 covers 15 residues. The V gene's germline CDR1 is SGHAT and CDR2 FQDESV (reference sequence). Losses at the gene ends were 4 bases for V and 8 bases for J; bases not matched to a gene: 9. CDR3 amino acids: CASSSALQGADIQYF. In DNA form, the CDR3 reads TGTGCCAGCAGCTCGGCCCTACAGGGGGCTGACATTCAGTACTTC.

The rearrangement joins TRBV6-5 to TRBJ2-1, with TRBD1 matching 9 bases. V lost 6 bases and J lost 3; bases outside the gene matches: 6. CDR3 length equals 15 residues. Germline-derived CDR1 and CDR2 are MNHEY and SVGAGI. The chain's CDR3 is CASRPLDRGYNEQFF. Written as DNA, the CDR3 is TGTGCCAGCAGGCCCTTGGACAGGGGCTACAATGAGCAGTTCTTC.

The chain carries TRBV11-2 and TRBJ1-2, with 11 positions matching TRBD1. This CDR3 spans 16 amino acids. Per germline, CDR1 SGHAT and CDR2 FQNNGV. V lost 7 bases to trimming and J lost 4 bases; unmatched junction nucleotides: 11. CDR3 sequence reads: CASTFPRDRGGYGYTF. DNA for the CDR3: TGTGCCAGCACCTTCCCTCGGGACAGGGGGGGCTATGGCTACACCTTC.

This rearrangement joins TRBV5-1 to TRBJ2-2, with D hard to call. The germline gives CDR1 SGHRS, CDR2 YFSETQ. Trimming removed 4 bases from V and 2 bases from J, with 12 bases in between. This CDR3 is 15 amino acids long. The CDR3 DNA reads TGCGCCAGCAGCCACACGGAGTTTAACACCGGGGAGCTGTTTTTT. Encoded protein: CASSHTEFNTGELFF.

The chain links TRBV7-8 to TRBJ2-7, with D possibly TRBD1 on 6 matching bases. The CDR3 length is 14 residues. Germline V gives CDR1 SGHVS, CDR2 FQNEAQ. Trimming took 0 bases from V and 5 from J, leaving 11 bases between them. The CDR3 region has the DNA TGTGCCAGCAGCTTAGCCCAGGGGCCCCACGAGCAGTACTTC. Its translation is CASSLAQGPHEQYF.

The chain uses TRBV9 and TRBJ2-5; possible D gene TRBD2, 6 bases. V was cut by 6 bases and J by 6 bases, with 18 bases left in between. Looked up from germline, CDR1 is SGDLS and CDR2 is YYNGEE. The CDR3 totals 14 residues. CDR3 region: CASISGTPSKTQYF. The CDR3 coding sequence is TGTGCCAGCATTTCCGGGACTCCCAGCAAGACCCAGTACTTC.

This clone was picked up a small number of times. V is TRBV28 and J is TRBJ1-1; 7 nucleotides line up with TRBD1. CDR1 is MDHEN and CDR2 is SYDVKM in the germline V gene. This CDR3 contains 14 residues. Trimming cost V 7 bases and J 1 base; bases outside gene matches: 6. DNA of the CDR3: TGTGCCAGCAAGGAGGGGGCTTGGAACACTGAAGCTTTCTTT. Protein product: CASKEGAWNTEAFF. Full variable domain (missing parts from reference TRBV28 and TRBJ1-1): DVKVTQSSRYLVKRTGEKVFLECVQDMDHENMFWYRQDPGLGLRLIYFSYDVKMKEKGDIPEGYSVSREKKERFSLILESASTNQTSMYLCASKEGAWNTEAFFGQGTRLTVV.

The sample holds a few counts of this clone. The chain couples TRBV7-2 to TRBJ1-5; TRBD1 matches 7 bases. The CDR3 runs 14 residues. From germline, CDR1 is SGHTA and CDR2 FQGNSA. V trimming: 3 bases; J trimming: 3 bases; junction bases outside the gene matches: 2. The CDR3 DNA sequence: TGTGCCAGCAGCTTTGGGACAGTCAATCAGCCCCAGCATTTT. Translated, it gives CASSFGTVNQPQHF.

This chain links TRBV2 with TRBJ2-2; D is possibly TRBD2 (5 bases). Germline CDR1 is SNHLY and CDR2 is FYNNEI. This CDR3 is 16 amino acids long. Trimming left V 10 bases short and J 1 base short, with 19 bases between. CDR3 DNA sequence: TGTGCCACCCACGGAGCGGAAGTTCGGAACACCGGGGAGCTGTTTTTT. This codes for CATHGAEVRNTGELFF.

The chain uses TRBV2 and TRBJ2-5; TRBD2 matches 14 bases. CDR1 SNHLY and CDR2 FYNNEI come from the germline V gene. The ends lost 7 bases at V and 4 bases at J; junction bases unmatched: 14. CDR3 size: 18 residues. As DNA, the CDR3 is TGTGCCAGCATGCGACTTTGGGGACTAGCGGGGGAGGGAGAGACCCAGTACTTC. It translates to CASMRLWGLAGEGETQYF.

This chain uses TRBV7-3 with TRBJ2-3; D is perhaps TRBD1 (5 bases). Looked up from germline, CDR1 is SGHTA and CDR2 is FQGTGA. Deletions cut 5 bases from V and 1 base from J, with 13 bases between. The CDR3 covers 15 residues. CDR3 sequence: CASSPQGLGTDTQYF. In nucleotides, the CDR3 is TGTGCCAGCAGCCCCCAGGGTTTGGGCACAGATACGCAGTATTTT.

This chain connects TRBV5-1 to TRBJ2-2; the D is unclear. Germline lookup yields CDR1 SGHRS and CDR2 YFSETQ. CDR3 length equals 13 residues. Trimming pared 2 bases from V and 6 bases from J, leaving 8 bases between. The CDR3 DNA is TGCGCCAGCAGCTTCCAGGTCGCCGGGGAGCTGTTTTTT. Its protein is CASSFQVAGELFF.

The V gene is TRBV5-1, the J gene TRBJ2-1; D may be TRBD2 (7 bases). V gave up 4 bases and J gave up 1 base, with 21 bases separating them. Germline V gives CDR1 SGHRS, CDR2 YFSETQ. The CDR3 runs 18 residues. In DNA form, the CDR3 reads TGCGCCAGCAGCGGGGGCATCCTTGGCGGGAGTTCCTACAATGAGCAGTTCTTC. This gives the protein CASSGGILGGSSYNEQFF.

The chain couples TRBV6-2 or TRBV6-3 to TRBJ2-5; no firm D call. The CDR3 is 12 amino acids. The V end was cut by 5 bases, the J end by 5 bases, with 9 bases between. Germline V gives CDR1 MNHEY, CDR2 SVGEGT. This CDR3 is CASSVIAETQYF. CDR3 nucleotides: TGTGCCAGCAGTGTCATCGCGGAGACCCAGTACTTC.

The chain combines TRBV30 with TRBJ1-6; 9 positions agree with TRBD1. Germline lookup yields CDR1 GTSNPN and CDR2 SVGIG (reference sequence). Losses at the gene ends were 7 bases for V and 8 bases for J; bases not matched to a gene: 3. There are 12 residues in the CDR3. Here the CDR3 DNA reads TGTGCCTTGAGGACAGGGGATTCACCCCTCCACTTT. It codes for CALRTGDSPLHF.

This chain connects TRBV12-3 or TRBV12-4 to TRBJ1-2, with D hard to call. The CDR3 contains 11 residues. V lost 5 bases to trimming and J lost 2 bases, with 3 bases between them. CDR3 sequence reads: CASSRNYGYTF. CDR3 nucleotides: TGTGCCAGCAGTCGGAACTATGGCTACACCTTC.

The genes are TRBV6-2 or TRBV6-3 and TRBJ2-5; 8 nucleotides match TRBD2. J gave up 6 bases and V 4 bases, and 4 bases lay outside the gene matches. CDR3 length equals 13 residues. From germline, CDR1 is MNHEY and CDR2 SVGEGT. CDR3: CASSLTSDQTQYF. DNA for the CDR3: TGTGCCAGCAGTTTGACTAGCGATCAGACCCAGTACTTC.

As DNA, the CDR3 is TGTGCCAGCAGCTTGATGGCGGGGGGTATAGTACAGGAGCAGTTCTTC. Translation gives CASSLMAGGIVQEQFF. The chain has TRBV5-5 and TRBJ2-1, with 8 bases matching TRBD2. Unmatched junction bases numbered 13, after V lost 1 base and J lost 10 bases. This CDR3 spans 16 amino acids. Germline CDR1 is SGHKS and CDR2 is YYEKEE (reference sequence).